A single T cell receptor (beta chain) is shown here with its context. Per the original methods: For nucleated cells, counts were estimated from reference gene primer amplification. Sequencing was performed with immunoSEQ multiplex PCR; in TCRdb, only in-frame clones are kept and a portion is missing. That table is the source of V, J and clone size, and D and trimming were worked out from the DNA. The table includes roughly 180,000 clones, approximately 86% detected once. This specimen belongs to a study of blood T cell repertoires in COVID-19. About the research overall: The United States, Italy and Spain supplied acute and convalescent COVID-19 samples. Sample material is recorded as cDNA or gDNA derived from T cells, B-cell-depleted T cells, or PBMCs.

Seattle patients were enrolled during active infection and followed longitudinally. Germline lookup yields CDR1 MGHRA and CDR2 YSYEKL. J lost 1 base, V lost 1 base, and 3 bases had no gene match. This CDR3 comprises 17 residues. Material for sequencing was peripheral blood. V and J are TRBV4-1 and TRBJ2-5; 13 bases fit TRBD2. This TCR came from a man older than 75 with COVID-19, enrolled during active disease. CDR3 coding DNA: TGCGCCAGCAGCCAAGTGGGACTAGCGGGGCTCCAAGAGACCCAGTACTTC. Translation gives CASSQVGLAGLQETQYF.